The entry below gives a single T cell receptor (beta chain) sequence along with its context. Its specificity is unknown. The data stem from a study of radiotherapy plus CTLA-4 blockade in lung cancer. General study results and limits: Clones derived from tumor TCRs expanded in blood after radiotherapy plus ipilimumab.

TCRdb keeps only in-frame clones here, not all; method: immunoSEQ multiplex PCR. The top ten clones hold around 3% of a sample with some 120,000 clones, 81% of them seen once. The sequence derives from a human donor with non-small cell lung cancer that progressed on radiotherapy plus ipilimumab. Some clones in this sample may be carry-over from other donors' samples. The sequencing used peripheral blood, collected from a patient treated with radiotherapy plus ipilimumab.

CDR3: CAPPSGGCQPQHF. CDR3 bases: TGTGCTCCGCCTTCAGGGGGATGTCAGCCCCAGCATTTT. The rearrangement joins TRBV7-9 to TRBJ1-5, with 7 bases aligning to TRBD1. Germline CDR1 SEHNR, CDR2 FQNEAQ (reference sequence). This CDR3 has 13 amino acids.